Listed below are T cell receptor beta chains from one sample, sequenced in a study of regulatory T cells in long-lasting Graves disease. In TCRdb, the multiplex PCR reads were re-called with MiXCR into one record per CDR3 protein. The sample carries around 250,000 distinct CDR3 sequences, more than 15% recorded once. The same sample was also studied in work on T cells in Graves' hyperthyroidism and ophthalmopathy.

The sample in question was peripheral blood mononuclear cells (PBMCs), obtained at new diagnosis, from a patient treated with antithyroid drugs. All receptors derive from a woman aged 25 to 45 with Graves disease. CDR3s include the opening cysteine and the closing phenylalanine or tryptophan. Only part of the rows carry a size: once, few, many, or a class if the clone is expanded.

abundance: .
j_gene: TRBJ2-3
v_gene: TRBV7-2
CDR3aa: CASSRTSGANTQYF

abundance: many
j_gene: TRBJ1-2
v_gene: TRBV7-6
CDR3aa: CASSRSGYGYTF

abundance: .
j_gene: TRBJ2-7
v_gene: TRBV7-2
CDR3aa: CASSLRGVGGQSSYEQYF

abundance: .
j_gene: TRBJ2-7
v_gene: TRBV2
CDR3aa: CASRLRQGKPYEQYF

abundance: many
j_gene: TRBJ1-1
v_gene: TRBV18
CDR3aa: CASSPRGGGNEAFF

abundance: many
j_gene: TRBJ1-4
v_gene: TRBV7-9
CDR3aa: CASSFRGANEKLFF

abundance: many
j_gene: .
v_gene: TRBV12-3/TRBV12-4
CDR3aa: CASSLIGIVNGEQYF

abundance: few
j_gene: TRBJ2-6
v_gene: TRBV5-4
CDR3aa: CASSPISSGANVLTF

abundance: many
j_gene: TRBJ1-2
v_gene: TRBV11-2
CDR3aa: CASSLDRRPNYGYTF

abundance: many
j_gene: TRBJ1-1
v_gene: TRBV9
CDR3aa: CASSVVGQGEAFF

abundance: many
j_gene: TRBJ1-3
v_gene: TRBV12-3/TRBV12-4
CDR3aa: CASSPKDRGRGGNTIYF

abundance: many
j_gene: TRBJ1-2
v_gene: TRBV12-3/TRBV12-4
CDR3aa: CASSFAENYGYTF

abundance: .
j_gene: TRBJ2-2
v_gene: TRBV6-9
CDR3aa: CASSFRGRAFGTGELFF

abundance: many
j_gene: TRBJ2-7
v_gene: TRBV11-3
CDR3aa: CASSPSTYSYEQYF

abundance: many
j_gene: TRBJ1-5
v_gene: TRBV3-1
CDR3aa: CASSPELSDQPQHF

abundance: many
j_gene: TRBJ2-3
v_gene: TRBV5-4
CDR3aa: CASNPRGGATDTQYF

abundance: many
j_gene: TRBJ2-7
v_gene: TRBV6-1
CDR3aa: CASSTVYEQYF

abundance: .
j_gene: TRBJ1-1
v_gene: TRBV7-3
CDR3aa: CASSFTTGTNTEAFF

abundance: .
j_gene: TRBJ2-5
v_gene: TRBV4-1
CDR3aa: CASSQTDREETQYF

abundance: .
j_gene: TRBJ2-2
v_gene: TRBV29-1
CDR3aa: CSCRVGTGELFF

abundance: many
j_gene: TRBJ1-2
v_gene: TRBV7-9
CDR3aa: CASSIQGANYGYTF

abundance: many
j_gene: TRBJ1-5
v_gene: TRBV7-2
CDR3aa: CASSGTPNQPQHF

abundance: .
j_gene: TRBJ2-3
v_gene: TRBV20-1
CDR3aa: CSGPVAGPTDTQYF

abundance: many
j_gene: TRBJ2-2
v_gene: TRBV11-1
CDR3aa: CASSPLVWQNTGELFF

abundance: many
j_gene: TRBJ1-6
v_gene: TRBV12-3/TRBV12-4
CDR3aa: CASSKGQGFSPLHF

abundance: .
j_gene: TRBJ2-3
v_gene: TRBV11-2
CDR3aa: CASSSWQNRADTQYF

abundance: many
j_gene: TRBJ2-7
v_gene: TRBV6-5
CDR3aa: CASSYSRISSSYEQYF